This T cell receptor (beta chain) was retrieved from a study of cytomegalovirus exposure and HLA in healthy donors. V was clipped by 1 base and J by 6 bases; unmatched bases: 19. The germline V gene encodes CDR1 SGHTA and CDR2 FQGNSA. The CDR3 loop spans 19 amino acids. Vbeta (60) and Jbeta (13) primers were used in the PCR. Sequenced by immunoSEQ multiplex PCR; TCRdb stores in-frame clones only, minus some. The sample comprises about 140,000 clones, about 74% of which are singletons, and nearly 5% rests with the top ten. Overall study findings and caveats: Further analysis, carried out later, found HLA-associated TCR beta chains more clonally expanded than equally common other chains.

Regarding this clone: Its antigen is unidentified.

The chain couples TRBV7-2 to TRBJ1-2, with TRBD1 identical over 8 bases. The TCR sequence derives from a woman aged 45-59 years in good health and CMV-seronegative. The sequenced sample consisted of PBMCs. CDR3 sequence: CASSLDQRGQGAPNDGYTF. The CDR3 DNA is TGTGCCAGCAGCTTAGATCAACGGGGGCAGGGGGCGCCCAATGATGGCTACACCTTC.